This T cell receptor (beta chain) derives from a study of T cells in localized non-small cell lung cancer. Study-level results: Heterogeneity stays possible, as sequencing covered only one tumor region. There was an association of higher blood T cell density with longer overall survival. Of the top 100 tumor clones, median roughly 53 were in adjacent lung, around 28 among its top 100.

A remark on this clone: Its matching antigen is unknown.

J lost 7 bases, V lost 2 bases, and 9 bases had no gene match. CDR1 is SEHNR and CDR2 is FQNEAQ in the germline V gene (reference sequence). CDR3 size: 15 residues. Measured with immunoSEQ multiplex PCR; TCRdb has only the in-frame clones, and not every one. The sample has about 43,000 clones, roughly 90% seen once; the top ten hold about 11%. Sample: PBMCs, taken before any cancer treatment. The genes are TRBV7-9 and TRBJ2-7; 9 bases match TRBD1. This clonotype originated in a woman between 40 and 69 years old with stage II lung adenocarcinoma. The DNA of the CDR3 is TGTGCCAGCAGCTTACCCGGGACAGGACAGGGGGAGCAGTACTTC. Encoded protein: CASSLPGTGQGEQYF.